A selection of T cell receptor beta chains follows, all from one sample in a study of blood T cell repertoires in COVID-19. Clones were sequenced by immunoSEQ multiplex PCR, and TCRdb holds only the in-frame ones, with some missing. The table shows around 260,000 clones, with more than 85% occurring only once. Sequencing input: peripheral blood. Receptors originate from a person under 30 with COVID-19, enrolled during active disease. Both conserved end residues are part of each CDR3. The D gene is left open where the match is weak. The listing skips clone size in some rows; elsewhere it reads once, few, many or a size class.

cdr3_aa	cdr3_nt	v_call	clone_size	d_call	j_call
CASSFTGITNEKLFF	TGTGCCAGCAGCTTTACAGGGATAACTAATGAAAAACTGTTTTTT	TRBV7-9	.	.	TRBJ1-4
CASSFLSYNEQFF	TGTGCCAGCAGTTTTCTCTCCTACAATGAGCAGTTCTTC	TRBV12-3/TRBV12-4	.	.	TRBJ2-1
CASSQNHRGSYEQYF	TGCGCCAGCAGCCAGAATCACAGGGGGTCCTACGAGCAGTACTTC	TRBV4-3	.	TRBD1	TRBJ2-7
CASSLGGGSHEQYF	TGTGCCAGCAGCTTAGGAGGGGGCAGCCACGAGCAGTACTTC	TRBV5-6	.	.	TRBJ2-7
CASSVETVNTEAFF	TGTGCCAGCAGCGTAGAAACGGTGAACACTGAAGCTTTCTTT	TRBV9	.	.	TRBJ1-1
CASSQDAGVNEQFF	TGCGCCAGCAGCCAAGACGCGGGGGTCAATGAGCAGTTCTTC	TRBV4-1	few	TRBD2	TRBJ2-1
CASSSLAEPYNEQFF	TGTGCCAGCAGCTCACTAGCGGAACCTTACAATGAGCAGTTCTTC	TRBV7-8	.	TRBD2	TRBJ2-1
CASSLAVAGALAKNIQYF	TGCGCCAGCAGCTTGGCGGTAGCGGGAGCCCTAGCCAAAAACATTCAGTACTTC	TRBV5-1	.	TRBD2	TRBJ2-4
CATSDRDSNYGYTF	TGTGCCACCAGTGACAGGGATTCTAACTATGGCTACACCTTC	TRBV24-1	.	.	TRBJ1-2
CASSLSGQGFYEQYF	TGTGCCAGCAGTTTATCGGGACAGGGCTTCTACGAGCAGTACTTC	TRBV27	.	TRBD1	TRBJ2-7
CASSYQRYNEQFF	TGTGCCAGCAGTTACCAGCGTTACAATGAGCAGTTCTTC	TRBV6-5	once	.	TRBJ2-1
CASSFGTGGLETQYF	TGCGCCAGCAGCTTCGGGACAGGGGGTTTAGAGACCCAGTACTTC	TRBV5-1	.	TRBD1	TRBJ2-5
CASSPLAASTDTQYF	TGTGCCAGCTCACCCCTAGCGGCTAGCACAGATACGCAGTATTTT	TRBV18	.	TRBD2	TRBJ2-3
CASSPASGRGYQETQYF	TGTGCCAGCAGCCCTGCTAGCGGGAGGGGCTATCAAGAGACCCAGTACTTC	TRBV28	.	TRBD2	TRBJ2-5
CASSLGPLVINEQFF	TGTGCCAGCAGCTTAGGCCCGCTAGTAATCAATGAGCAGTTCTTC	TRBV11-2	.	.	TRBJ2-1
CASSPLAGGNNEQFF	TGTGCCAGCAGCCCCCTAGCGGGAGGTAACAATGAGCAGTTCTTC	TRBV9	.	TRBD2	TRBJ2-1
CAISEDGTGGARTEAFF	TGTGCCATCAGTGAAGACGGGACAGGGGGCGCGAGGACTGAAGCTTTCTTT	TRBV10-3	.	TRBD1	TRBJ1-1
CSVAEGTVQETQYF	TGCAGCGTTGCCGAGGGGACTGTTCAAGAGACCCAGTACTTC	TRBV29-1	.	.	TRBJ2-5
CASSPVPGQGATNEKLFF	TGTGCCAGCAGTCCAGTCCCGGGACAGGGGGCAACTAATGAAAAACTGTTTTTT	TRBV28	few	TRBD1	TRBJ1-4
CASSPRDRAQETQYF	TGCGCCAGCAGCCCCCGGGACAGGGCGCAAGAGACCCAGTACTTC	TRBV5-1	.	TRBD1	TRBJ2-5